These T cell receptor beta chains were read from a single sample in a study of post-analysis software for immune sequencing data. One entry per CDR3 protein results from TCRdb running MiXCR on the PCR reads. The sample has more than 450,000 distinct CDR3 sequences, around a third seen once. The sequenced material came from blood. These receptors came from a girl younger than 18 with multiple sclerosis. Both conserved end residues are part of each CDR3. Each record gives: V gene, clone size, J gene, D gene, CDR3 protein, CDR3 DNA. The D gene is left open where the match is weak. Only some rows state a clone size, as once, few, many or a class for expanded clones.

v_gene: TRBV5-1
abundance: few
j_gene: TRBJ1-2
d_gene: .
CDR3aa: CASSLGYRETDGYTF
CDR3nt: TGCGCCAGCAGCTTGGGATATAGGGAGACGGATGGCTACACCTTC

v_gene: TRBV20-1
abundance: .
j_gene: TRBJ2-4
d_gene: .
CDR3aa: CRAGQQGEEQYF
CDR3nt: TGCAGGGCGGGACAACAGGGAGAAGAGCAGTACTTC

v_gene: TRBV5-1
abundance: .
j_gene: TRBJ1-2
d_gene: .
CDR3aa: CASSSGGAKNGYTF
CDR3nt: TGCGCCAGCAGCTCGGGAGGGGCCAAGAACGGCTACACCTTC

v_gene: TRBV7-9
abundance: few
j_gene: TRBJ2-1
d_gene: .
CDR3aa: CASSPRTPPYNEQFF
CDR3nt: TGTGCCAGCAGCCCCAGGACTCCCCCTTACAATGAGCAGTTCTTC

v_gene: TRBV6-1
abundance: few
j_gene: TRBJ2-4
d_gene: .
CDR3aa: CASRPTSLGPAKNIQYF
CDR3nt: TGTGCCAGCAGGCCTACCTCTCTGGGACCAGCCAAAAACATTCAGTACTTC

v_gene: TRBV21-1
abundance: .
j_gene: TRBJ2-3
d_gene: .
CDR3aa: CASSKYCTATTDTQYF
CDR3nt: TGTGCCAGCAGCAAATATTGTACTGCGACTACAGATACGCAGTATTTT

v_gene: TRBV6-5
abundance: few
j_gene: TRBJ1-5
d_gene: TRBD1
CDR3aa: CASSRTGSDQPQHF
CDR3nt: TGTGCCAGCAGTCGGACAGGGAGTGATCAGCCCCAGCATTTT

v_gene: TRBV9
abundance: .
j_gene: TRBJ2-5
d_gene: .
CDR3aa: CASSVDKGGYQETQYF
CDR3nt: TGTGCCAGCAGCGTAGATAAGGGGGGCTACCAAGAGACCCAGTACTTC

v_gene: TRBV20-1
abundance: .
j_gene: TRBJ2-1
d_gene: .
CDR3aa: CSARDDGGPTYNEQFF
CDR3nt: TGCAGTGCTAGAGATGACGGGGGGCCCACCTACAATGAGCAGTTCTTC

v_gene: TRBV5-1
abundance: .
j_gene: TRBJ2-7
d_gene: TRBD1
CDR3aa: CASSLFGTGGANPYEQYF
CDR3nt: TGCGCCAGCAGCTTGTTCGGGACAGGGGGCGCGAACCCCTACGAGCAGTACTTC

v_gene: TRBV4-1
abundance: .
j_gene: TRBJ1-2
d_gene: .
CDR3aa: CASSSSGTASKYGYTF
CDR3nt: TGCGCCAGCAGCTCATCCGGGACTGCATCAAAATATGGCTACACCTTC

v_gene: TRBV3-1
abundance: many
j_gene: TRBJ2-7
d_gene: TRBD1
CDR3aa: CASSQTGGTYEQYF
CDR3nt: TGTGCCAGCAGCCAAACAGGGGGTACCTACGAGCAGTACTTC

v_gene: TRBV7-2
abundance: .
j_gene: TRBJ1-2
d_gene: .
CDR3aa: CAGSLALGHSSGYTF
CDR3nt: TGTGCCGGCAGCTTAGCGCTGGGACACTCAAGTGGCTACACCTTC

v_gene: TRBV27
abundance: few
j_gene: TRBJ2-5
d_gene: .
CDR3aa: CASSPLQGRGQETQYF
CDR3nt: TGTGCCAGCAGTCCGCTGCAGGGGCGGGGGCAAGAGACCCAGTACTTC

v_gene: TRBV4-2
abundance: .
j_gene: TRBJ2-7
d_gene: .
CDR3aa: CASSQAGTIYEQYF
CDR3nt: TGTGCCAGCAGCCAAGCCGGGACAATCTACGAGCAGTACTTC

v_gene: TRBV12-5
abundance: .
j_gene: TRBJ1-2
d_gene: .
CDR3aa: CASGLPGTTNGYTF
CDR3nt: TGTGCTAGTGGTTTACCCGGGACAACTAATGGCTACACCTTC

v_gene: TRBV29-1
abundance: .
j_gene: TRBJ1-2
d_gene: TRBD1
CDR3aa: CSGADRGYGYTF
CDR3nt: TGCAGCGGTGCGGACAGGGGGTATGGCTACACCTTC

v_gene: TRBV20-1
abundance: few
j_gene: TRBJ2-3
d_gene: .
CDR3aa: CSATGLTSDTQYF
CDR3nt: TGCAGTGCTACGGGACTTACTTCAGATACGCAGTATTTT

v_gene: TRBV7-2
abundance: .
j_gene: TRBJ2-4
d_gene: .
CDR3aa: CASSLGKGVAKNIQYF
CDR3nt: TGTGCCAGCAGCTTAGGGAAGGGAGTAGCCAAAAACATTCAGTACTTC

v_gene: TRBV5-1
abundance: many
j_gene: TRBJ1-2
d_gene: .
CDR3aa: CASSLEDNYGYTF
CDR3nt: TGTGCCAGCAGCTTGGAGGATAACTATGGCTACACCTTC

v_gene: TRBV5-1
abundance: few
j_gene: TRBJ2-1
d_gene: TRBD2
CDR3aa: CASRTSGVGNEQFF
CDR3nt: TGCGCCAGCAGGACTAGCGGGGTGGGAAATGAGCAGTTCTTC

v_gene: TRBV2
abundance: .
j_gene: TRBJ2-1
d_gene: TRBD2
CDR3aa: CASSRPTGEGPRGFF
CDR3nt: TGTGCCAGCAGCCGCCCGACGGGGGAGGGCCCAAGAGGGTTCTTC

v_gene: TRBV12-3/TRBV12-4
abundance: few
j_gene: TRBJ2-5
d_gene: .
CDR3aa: CASSLETRETQYF
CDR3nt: TGTGCCAGCAGTCTCGAGACCCGGGAGACCCAGTACTTC

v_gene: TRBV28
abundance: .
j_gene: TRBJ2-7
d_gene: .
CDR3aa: CASLLGKGTVYEQYF
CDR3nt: TGTGCCAGCCTGCTAGGGAAGGGGACGGTCTACGAGCAGTACTTC

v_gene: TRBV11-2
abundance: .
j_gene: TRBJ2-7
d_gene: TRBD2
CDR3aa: CASSWTSGANEQYF
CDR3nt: TGTGCCAGCAGCTGGACTAGCGGGGCTAACGAGCAGTACTTC

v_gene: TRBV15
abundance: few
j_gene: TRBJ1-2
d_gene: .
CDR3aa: CATSRDTPGSYGYTF
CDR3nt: TGTGCCACCAGCAGGGACACCCCAGGGAGCTATGGCTACACCTTC

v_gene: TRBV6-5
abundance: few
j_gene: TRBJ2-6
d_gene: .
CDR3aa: CASRSPSGANVLTF
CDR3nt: TGTGCCAGCCGCAGCCCCTCTGGGGCCAACGTCCTGACTTTC

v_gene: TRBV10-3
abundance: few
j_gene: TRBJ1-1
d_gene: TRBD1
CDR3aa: CASRGQGGTEAFF
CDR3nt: TGTGCCTCCCGGGGCCAGGGGGGGACTGAAGCTTTCTTT

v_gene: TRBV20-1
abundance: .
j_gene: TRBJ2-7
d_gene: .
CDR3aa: CSARRGEHTYEQYF
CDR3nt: TGCAGTGCTAGACGTGGCGAGCACACCTACGAGCAGTACTTC

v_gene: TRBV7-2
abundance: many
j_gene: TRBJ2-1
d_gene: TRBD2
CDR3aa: CAPRGGLSSYNEQFF
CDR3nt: TGTGCCCCCCGGGGGGGCTTGAGCTCCTACAATGAGCAGTTCTTC

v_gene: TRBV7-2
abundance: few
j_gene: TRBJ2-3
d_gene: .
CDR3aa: CASSPSWNTDTQYF
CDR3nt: TGTGCCAGCAGCCCTAGTTGGAATACAGATACGCAGTATTTT

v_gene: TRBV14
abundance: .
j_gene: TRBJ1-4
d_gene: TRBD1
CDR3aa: CASSLTYRGGNEKLFF
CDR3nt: TGTGCCAGCAGCCTCACCTACAGGGGAGGCAATGAAAAACTGTTTTTT

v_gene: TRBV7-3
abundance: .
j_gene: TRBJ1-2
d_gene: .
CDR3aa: CASSSGGTSNYGYTF
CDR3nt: TGTGCCAGCAGCTCGGGTGGTACTTCTAACTATGGCTACACCTTC

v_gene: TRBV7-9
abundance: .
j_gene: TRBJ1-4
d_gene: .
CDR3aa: CASSRGGSDEKLFF
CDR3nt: TGTGCCAGCAGCCGTGGGGGGTCGGATGAAAAACTGTTTTTT

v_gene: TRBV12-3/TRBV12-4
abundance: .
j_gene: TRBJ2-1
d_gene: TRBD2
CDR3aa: CASTSAGPSSYNEQFF
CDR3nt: TGTGCCAGCACCTCAGCGGGGCCCAGCTCCTACAATGAGCAGTTCTTC

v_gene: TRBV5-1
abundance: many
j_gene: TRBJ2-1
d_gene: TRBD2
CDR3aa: CASSLALAGARSYNEQFF
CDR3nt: TGCGCCAGCAGCTTGGCGTTAGCGGGGGCCCGCTCCTACAATGAGCAGTTCTTC

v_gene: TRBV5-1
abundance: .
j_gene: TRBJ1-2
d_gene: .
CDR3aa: CASSSNPRFPGSTHHYGYTF
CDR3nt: TGCGCCAGCAGCTCCAACCCCCGGTTCCCGGGATCCACACATCACTATGGCTACACCTTC

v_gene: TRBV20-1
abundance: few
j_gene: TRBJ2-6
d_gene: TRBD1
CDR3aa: CSPDRGISGANVLTF
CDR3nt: TGCAGTCCCGACAGGGGTATCTCTGGGGCCAACGTCCTGACTTTC

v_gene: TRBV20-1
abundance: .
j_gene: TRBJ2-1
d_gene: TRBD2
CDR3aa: CSAPRGEAGGRGEQFF
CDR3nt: TGCAGTGCCCCCCGGGGTGAAGCGGGGGGCAGGGGTGAGCAGTTCTTC

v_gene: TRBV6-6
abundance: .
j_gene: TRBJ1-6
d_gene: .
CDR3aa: CASSYSTQWRDSPLHF
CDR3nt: TGTGCCAGCAGTTACTCGACACAATGGAGGGATTCACCCCTCCACTTT

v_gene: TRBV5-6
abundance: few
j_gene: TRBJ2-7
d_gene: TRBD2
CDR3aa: CASSSPRAGLAGVRYEQYF
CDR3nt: TGTGCCAGCAGCTCCCCCCGGGCCGGACTAGCGGGGGTTCGCTACGAGCAGTACTTC

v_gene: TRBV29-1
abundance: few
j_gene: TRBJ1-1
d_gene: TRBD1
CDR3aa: CSVDRTGFGTEAFF
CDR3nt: TGCAGCGTTGACCGGACAGGGTTCGGCACTGAAGCTTTCTTT

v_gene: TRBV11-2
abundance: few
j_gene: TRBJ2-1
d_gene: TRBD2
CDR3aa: CASSLVAGGSQETQFF
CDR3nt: TGTGCCAGCAGCTTAGTGGCGGGGGGCTCCCAAGAGACCCAGTTCTTC

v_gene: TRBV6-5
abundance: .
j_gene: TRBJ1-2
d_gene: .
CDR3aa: CASSLDSQGRGYTF
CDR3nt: TGTGCCAGCAGCTTAGACAGTCAAGGACGTGGCTACACCTTC

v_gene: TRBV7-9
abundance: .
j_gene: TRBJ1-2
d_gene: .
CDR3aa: CASSSQQGPDYGYTF
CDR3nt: TGTGCCAGCAGCTCTCAACAGGGCCCCGACTATGGCTACACCTTC

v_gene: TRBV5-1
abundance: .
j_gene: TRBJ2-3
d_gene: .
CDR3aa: CASRDGPNTDTQYF
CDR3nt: TGCGCCAGCAGGGACGGTCCGAACACAGATACGCAGTATTTT

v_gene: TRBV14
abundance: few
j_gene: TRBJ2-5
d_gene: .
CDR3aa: CASSQESHSTPQETQYF
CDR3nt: TGTGCCAGCAGCCAAGAATCCCACAGCACACCCCAAGAGACCCAGTACTTC